The present TCR beta chain was sequenced within a study of blood T cell repertoires in COVID-19. Study background: From the United States, Italy and Spain came samples of acute and convalescent COVID-19. The cDNA or gDNA used as material had been derived from T cells, B-cell-depleted T cells, or PBMCs.

Individuals drawn from 20 to 25 US areas were about 18 to 95 years old. Repertoires were generated with immunoSEQ multiplex PCR, while TCRdb's copy carries only in-frame clones and drops some. Of some 330,000 clones in the sample, about 92% were seen once. There are 15 residues in the CDR3. Germline V gene sequence: CDR1 ENHRY, CDR2 SYGVKD. V was clipped by 2 bases and J by 6 bases; unmatched bases: 8. The table lists this clone with a count of one. The receptor comes from a woman aged 25-40 years who had recovered from COVID-19. Sequenced material: PBMCs or T cells enriched from blood (not recorded which). This chain uses TRBV10-3 with TRBJ1-2; 8 bases map to TRBD1. CDR3 coding DNA: TGTGCCATCAGTGAGCCCAACCAGGGGGCGGATGGCTACACCTTC. Translated, it gives CAISEPNQGADGYTF.